This T cell receptor (beta chain) was sequenced in a study of T cells after yellow fever vaccination. The CDR3 sequence is 15 residues long. Trimming removed 3 bases from V and 7 bases from J; junction bases left unmatched: 7. Per the germline V gene, CDR1 is SGDLS and CDR2 is YYNGEE. Details on this clonotype: The target antigen is unknown.

Findings of the study overall: Boosting was followed by the reappearance of most primary-vaccination clones (approximately 97% CD4, about 90% CD8).

Template switching with 5'RACE generated the TCR cDNA and added a universal primer site and UMIs. TCRdb analysed the 5' RACE reads with MiXCR anew, one entry per CDR3 protein. This sample has roughly 180,000 distinct CDR3 sequences, with approximately 6.2% found just once. The clonotype originates from a man younger than 35 who received the YFV17D yellow fever vaccine. This sample comprised CD4+ T cells sorted from PBMCs, obtained on the day of the first yellow fever vaccination. The chain has TRBV9 and TRBJ1-6, with 7 bases identical to TRBD1. The CDR3 DNA reads as TGTGCCAGCAGCGCTTCAGGGGGTGGAAATTCACCCCTCCACTTT. It encodes CASSASGGGNSPLHF. Full variable domain (missing parts from reference TRBV9 and TRBJ1-6): DSGVTQTPKHLITATGQRVTLRCSPRSGDLSVYWYQQSLDQGLQFLIQYYNGEERAKGNILERFSAQQFPDLHSELNLSSLELGDSALYFCASSASGGGNSPLHFGNGTRLTVT.